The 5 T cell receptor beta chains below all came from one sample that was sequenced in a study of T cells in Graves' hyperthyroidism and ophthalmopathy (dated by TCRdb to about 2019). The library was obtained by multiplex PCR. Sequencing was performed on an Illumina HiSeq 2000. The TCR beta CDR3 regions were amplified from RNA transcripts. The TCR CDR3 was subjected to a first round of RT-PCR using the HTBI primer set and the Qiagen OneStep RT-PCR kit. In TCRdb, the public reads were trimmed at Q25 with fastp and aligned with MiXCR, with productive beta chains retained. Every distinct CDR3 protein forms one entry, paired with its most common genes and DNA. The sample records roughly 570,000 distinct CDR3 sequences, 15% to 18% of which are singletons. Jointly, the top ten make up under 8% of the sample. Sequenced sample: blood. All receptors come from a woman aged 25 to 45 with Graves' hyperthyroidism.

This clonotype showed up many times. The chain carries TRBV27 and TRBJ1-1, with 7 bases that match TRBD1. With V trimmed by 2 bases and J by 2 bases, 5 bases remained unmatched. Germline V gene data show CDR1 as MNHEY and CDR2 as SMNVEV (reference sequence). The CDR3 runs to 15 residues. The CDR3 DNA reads TGTGCCAGCAGTTTACAGGACAGGACAAACACTGAAGCTTTCTTT. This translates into CASSLQDRTNTEAFF.

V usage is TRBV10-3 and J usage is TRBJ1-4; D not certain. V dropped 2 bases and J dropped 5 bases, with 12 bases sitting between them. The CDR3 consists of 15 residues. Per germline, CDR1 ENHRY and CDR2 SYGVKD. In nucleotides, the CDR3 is TGTGCCATCAGTGAGGCGTGGGGAATGAATGAAAAACTGTTTTTT. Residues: CAISEAWGMNEKLFF.

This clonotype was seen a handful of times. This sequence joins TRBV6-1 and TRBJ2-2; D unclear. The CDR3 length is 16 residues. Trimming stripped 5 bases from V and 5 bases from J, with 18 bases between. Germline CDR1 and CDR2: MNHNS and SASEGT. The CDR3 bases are TGTGCCAGCAGTTTGGGAACATCCCCCCCAACCGGGGAGCTGTTTTTT. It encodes CASSLGTSPPTGELFF.

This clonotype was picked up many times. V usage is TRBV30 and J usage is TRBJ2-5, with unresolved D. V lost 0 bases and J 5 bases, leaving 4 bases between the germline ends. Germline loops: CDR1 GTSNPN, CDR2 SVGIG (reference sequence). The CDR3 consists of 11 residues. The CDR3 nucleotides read TGTGCCTGGAGTGTCCGGGAGACCCAGTACTTC. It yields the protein CAWSVRETQYF.

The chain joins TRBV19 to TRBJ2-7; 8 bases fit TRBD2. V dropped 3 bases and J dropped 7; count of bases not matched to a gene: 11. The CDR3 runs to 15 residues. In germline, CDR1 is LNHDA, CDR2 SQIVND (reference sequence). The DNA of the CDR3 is TGTGCCAGTAGTATCAGTAGCGGGGCCCCGGGTGAGCAGTACTTC. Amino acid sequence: CASSISSGAPGEQYF.